These T cell receptor beta chains were read from a single sample in a study of blood T cell repertoires in COVID-19. The assay was immunoSEQ multiplex PCR, and TCRdb's table has in-frame clones only and misses some. The sample lists more than 350,000 clones, roughly nine tenths occurring once. Input material: PBMCs or T cells enriched from blood (not recorded which). The source is a man younger than 35 who had recovered from COVID-19. The CDR3 runs from the conserved cysteine through the conserved F or W. A D gene is named only where the DNA matches it firmly. Expanded clones are given a class, and other clones once, few, many or no size at all.

-	-	TRBV9	TRBJ2-2	TGTGCCAGCAGCTCGACAACCGGGGAGCTGTTTTTT	CASSSTTGELFF
-	-	TRBV11-2	TRBJ1-1	TGTGCCAGCAGCTTCCTTACAGAAGCTTTCTTT	CASSFLTEAFF
-	-	TRBV7-2	TRBJ1-6	TGTGCCAGCAGCTTAGGGGGAGTTTCACCCCTCCACTTT	CASSLGGVSPLHF
TRBD2	-	TRBV7-8	TRBJ2-1	TGTGCCAGCAGCTCCCCTCTAGCGGGAGGGGGGGCAGAGCAGTTCTTC	CASSSPLAGGGAEQFF
-	-	TRBV18	TRBJ1-2	TGTGCCAGCTCACCGGGGCAGGAACACTATGGCTACACCTTC	CASSPGQEHYGYTF
-	-	TRBV19	TRBJ2-2	TGTGCCAGTAGTACAGGGGCCACCGGGGAGCTGTTTTTT	CASSTGATGELFF
TRBD1	once	TRBV5-1	TRBJ2-7	TGCGCCAGCAGAATGACAGGGACCTACGAGCAGTACTTC	CASRMTGTYEQYF
-	-	TRBV9	TRBJ1-1	TGTGCCAGCAGCGTATCCCCCGTCGAGATGAACACTGAAGCTTTCTTT	CASSVSPVEMNTEAFF
TRBD1	-	TRBV30	TRBJ2-5	TGTGCCTGGAGTACGGGACAGGGTGAGACCCAGTACTTC	CAWSTGQGETQYF
-	-	TRBV18	TRBJ1-4	TGTGCCAGCTCACCTCAACGGACTAATGAAAAACTGTTTTTT	CASSPQRTNEKLFF
-	-	TRBV5-6	TRBJ2-2	TGTGCCAGCAGCTGGGGCAGGGCTAACACCGGGGAGCTGTTTTTT	CASSWGRANTGELFF
-	-	TRBV7-2	TRBJ1-5	TGTGCCAGCAGCTTTAGGGCGGGGGCAGGCAATCAGCCCCAGCATTTT	CASSFRAGAGNQPQHF
-	-	TRBV10-3	TRBJ1-1	TGTGCCATCAAAGCGGGGGTGAACACTGAAGCTTTCTTT	CAIKAGVNTEAFF
-	few	TRBV5-4	TRBJ2-5	TGTGCCAGCACGGGAAGCGGGGAGACCCAGTACTTC	CASTGSGETQYF
-	-	TRBV29-1	TRBJ2-6	TGCAGCGCCGGAGGAGGCTCTGGGGCCAACGTCCTGACTTTC	CSAGGGSGANVLTF
-	-	TRBV5-1	TRBJ1-3	TGCGCCAGCAGCGGCGGGACGTCTGGAAACACCATATATTTT	CASSGGTSGNTIYF
-	-	TRBV3-1/TRBV3-2	TRBJ1-2	TGTGCCAGCAGCCAAACGACAGAATCCTATGGCTACACCTTC	CASSQTTESYGYTF
TRBD1	-	TRBV2	TRBJ2-7	TGTGCCAGCAGGACGACAGGGATCTACGAGCAGTACTTC	CASRTTGIYEQYF
TRBD1	-	TRBV7-6	TRBJ2-2	TGTGCCAGCAGCTTAGCACAGGGGCAGTACGGGGAGCTGTTTTTT	CASSLAQGQYGELFF
TRBD2	-	TRBV29-1	TRBJ2-1	TGCAGCGTTGAGGGCCGGGAAACTAGCGGGGCTAGTAATGAGCAGTTCTTC	CSVEGRETSGASNEQFF
-	-	TRBV4-3	TRBJ1-1	TGCGCCAGCAGCCAAGATGACCAGGGGCGGGACACTGAAGCTTTCTTT	CASSQDDQGRDTEAFF
-	-	TRBV27	TRBJ1-2	TGTGCCAGCAGTACTATCCCAAGCTATGGCTACACCTTC	CASSTIPSYGYTF
TRBD1	-	TRBV7-9	TRBJ2-3	TGTGCCAGCAGCTTAGGTTGGGACAGGGGGTTCACAGATACGCAGTATTTT	CASSLGWDRGFTDTQYF
-	-	TRBV18	TRBJ1-5	TGTGCCAGCTCACCGGAGTCGGGGGTTGGTCAGCCCCAGCATTTT	CASSPESGVGQPQHF
-	-	TRBV19	TRBJ2-3	TGTGCCAGTAGTATAGAATGGGACTCCTCTAGCACAGATACGCAGTATTTT	CASSIEWDSSSTDTQYF
-	-	TRBV2	TRBJ1-5	TGTGCCAGTAAGAAGGGAGTAGGCGCCAGTCAGCCCCAGCATTTT	CASKKGVGASQPQHF
-	-	TRBV5-4	TRBJ2-7	TGTGCCAGCAGCTTGCCCGCAGCGGAGTTCTACGAGCAGTACTTC	CASSLPAAEFYEQYF
-	-	TRBV28	TRBJ2-3	TGTGCCAGCAAAGTCTCCGGGACTAGCACAGATACGCAGTATTTT	CASKVSGTSTDTQYF
TRBD1	once	TRBV9	TRBJ1-4	TGTGCCAGCAGCCCCGGACAGGGAATTGAAAAACTGTTTTTT	CASSPGQGIEKLFF
-	-	TRBV2	TRBJ2-3	TGTGCCAGCAGTGCTCTTACAGAGAGCACAGATACGCAGTATTTT	CASSALTESTDTQYF
TRBD1	-	TRBV12-5	TRBJ1-5	TGTGCTAGTGGTTTCGCAGGGGGTAGCAATCAGCCCCAGCATTTT	CASGFAGGSNQPQHF
-	-	TRBV27	TRBJ1-3	TGTGCCAGCAGTTTACAGGGTTTCTCTGGAAACACCATATATTTT	CASSLQGFSGNTIYF
-	-	TRBV9	TRBJ1-2	TGTGCCAGCAGCGTAGGTACAGTCAACTATGGCTACACCTTC	CASSVGTVNYGYTF
-	-	TRBV7-9	TRBJ2-2	TGTGCCAGCAGCTCCCCCGCACGGGGGACGAACACCGGGGAGCTGTTTTTT	CASSSPARGTNTGELFF
TRBD2	-	TRBV24-1	TRBJ2-3	TGTGCCACCAGTGACCTGACTAGCGTTGGTCAAGATACGCAGTATTTT	CATSDLTSVGQDTQYF
TRBD1	-	TRBV6-5	TRBJ1-1	TGTGCCAGCAGGCGACAGGGACGCACTGAAGCTTTCTTT	CASRRQGRTEAFF
-	-	TRBV18	TRBJ1-1	TGTGCCAGCTCACCACGAGGTGCATCTCCCACTGAAGCTTTCTTT	CASSPRGASPTEAFF
TRBD2	-	TRBV9	TRBJ2-7	TGTGCCAGCAGCGTAGGAGGTAGCGGGAGCTCCTACGAGCAGTACTTC	CASSVGGSGSSYEQYF
TRBD1	-	TRBV3-1/TRBV3-2	TRBJ1-1	TGTGCCAGCAGCCAATGGACAGGGTACACTGAAGCTTTCTTT	CASSQWTGYTEAFF
-	-	TRBV12-3/TRBV12-4	TRBJ2-5	TGTGCCAGCAGTTTTCAGGGGGAGACCCAGTACTTC	CASSFQGETQYF
TRBD1	-	TRBV24-1	TRBJ2-1	TGTGCCACCAGTGACGGACAGGTGGGTGAGCAGTTCTTC	CATSDGQVGEQFF
TRBD2	-	TRBV9	TRBJ2-2	TGTGCCAGCAGCGTAGGTAGCGGGGGACCCAACACCGGGGAGCTGTTTTTT	CASSVGSGGPNTGELFF
TRBD2	-	TRBV29-1	TRBJ2-5	TGCAGCGTTGTCACCGGGACTAGGATAGAGACCCAGTACTTC	CSVVTGTRIETQYF
-	-	TRBV5-6	TRBJ1-3	TGTGCCAGCAGTTTAGTGGGGGCTTATTCTGGAAACACCATATATTTT	CASSLVGAYSGNTIYF
-	-	TRBV4-1	TRBJ1-4	TGCGCCAGCAGCCAAAAGACAGCAACTAATGAAAAACTGTTTTTT	CASSQKTATNEKLFF
-	-	TRBV4-3	TRBJ2-1	TGCGCCAGCAGCCAAGACTCGTCCTACAATGAGCAGTTCTTC	CASSQDSSYNEQFF
TRBD2	-	TRBV6-6	TRBJ2-1	TGTGCCAGCAGTTACTCCGGACTAGCGGACTTTGAGCAGTTCTTC	CASSYSGLADFEQFF
TRBD2	-	TRBV6-1	TRBJ2-5	TGTGCCAGCAGTGAAGTAATGGCGGGGGGGAGGGAGACCCAGTACTTC	CASSEVMAGGRETQYF
TRBD1	-	TRBV28	TRBJ1-5	TGTGCCAGCAGTTTGACAGGGCTAGCGAATCAGCCCCAGCATTTT	CASSLTGLANQPQHF
TRBD1	once	TRBV10-3	TRBJ2-3	TGTGCCATCAGCAGGACAGGGGGCACAGATACGCAGTATTTT	CAISRTGGTDTQYF
TRBD2	-	TRBV5-1	TRBJ2-3	TGCGCCAGCAGCCCGGGACTAGCGGGAGTTAGAGATACGCAGTATTTT	CASSPGLAGVRDTQYF
TRBD2	-	TRBV28	TRBJ2-5	TGTGCCAGCAGTTTGGGACCTGGGGGGGTGTACCAAGAGACCCAGTACTTC	CASSLGPGGVYQETQYF
-	-	TRBV7-9	TRBJ2-1	TGTGCCAGCAGCTTGAGTAGCCGAAATGAGCAGTTCTTC	CASSLSSRNEQFF
TRBD2	-	TRBV6-5	TRBJ2-3	TGTGCCAGCAGGGCGGGAGAGTCTACGCAGTATTTT	CASRAGESTQYF
-	-	TRBV7-2	TRBJ2-1	TGTGCCAGCAGCTTCAGCGGCGCTAGCTCCTACAATGAGCAGTTCTTC	CASSFSGASSYNEQFF